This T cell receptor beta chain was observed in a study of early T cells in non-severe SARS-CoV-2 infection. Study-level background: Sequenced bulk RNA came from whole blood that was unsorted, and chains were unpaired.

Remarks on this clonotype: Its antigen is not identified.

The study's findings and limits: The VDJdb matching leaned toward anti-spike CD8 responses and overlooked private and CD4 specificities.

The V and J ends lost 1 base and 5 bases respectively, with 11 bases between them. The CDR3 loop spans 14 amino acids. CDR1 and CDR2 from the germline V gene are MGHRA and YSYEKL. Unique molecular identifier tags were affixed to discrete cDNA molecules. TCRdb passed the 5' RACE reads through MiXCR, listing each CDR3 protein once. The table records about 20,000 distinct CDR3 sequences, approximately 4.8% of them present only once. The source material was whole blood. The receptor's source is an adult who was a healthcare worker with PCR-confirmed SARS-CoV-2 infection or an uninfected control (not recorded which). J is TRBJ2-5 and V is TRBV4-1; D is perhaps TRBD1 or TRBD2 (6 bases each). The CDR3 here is CASSQAGARETQYF. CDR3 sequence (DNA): TGCGCCAGCAGCCAAGCGGGGGCGCGTGAGACCCAGTACTTC.